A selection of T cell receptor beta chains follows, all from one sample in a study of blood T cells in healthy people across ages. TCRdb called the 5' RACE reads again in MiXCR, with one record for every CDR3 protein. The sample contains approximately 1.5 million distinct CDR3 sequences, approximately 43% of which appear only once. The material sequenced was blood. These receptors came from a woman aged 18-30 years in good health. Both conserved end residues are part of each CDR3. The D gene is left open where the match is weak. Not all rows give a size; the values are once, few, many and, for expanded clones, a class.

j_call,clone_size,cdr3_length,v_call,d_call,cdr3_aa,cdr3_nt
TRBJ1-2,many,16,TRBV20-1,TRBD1,CSARDAGAQGARGYTF,TGCAGTGCTAGAGACGCGGGGGCACAGGGGGCTCGAGGCTACACCTTC
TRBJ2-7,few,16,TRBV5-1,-,CASSLYRDTFSYEQYF,TGCGCCAGCAGCTTATACCGGGACACTTTCTCCTACGAGCAGTACTTC
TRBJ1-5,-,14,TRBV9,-,CASSVDSSSQPQHF,TGTGCCAGCAGCGTCGACAGTTCCAGTCAGCCCCAGCATTTT
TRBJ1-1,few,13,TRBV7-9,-,CASNRQENTEAFF,TGTGCCAGCAACAGACAGGAGAACACTGAAGCTTTCTTT
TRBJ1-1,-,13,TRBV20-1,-,CSASPHAHTEAFF,TGCAGTGCTAGCCCACATGCGCACACTGAAGCTTTCTTT
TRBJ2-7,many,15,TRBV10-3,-,CAISNPRTVRDEQYF,TGTGCCATCAGTAATCCCAGGACAGTGAGGGACGAGCAGTACTTC
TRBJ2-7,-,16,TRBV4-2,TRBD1,CASSQDLWDRGREQYF,TGTGCCAGCAGCCAAGATCTTTGGGACAGGGGGCGCGAGCAGTACTTC
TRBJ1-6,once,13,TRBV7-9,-,CASSLQTNSPLHF,TGTGCCAGCAGCTTACAGACTAATTCACCCCTCCACTTT
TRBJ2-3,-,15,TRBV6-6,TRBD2,CASSFSSGGAYTQYF,TGTGCCAGCAGTTTTTCTAGCGGGGGGGCCTATACGCAGTATTTT
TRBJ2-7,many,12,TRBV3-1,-,CASSQGIYEQYF,TGTGCCAGCAGCCAGGGTATCTACGAGCAGTACTTC
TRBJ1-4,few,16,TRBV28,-,CASSLLSPGTNEKLFF,TGTGCCAGCAGTTTACTCAGCCCCGGAACTAATGAAAAACTGTTTTTT
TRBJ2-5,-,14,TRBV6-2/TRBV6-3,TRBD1,CASSGDSFGDEQYF,TGTGCCAGCAGTGGGGACAGTTTTGGCGATGAGCAGTACTTC
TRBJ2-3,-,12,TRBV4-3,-,CASSQDSNTQYF,TGCGCCAGCAGCCAAGATTCGAATACGCAGTATTTT
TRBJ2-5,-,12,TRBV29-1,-,CSGGPRNNEQYF,TGCAGCGGGGGTCCCCGTAACAATGAGCAGTACTTC
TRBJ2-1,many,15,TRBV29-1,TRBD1,CSVEGQGFSYNEQFF,TGCAGCGTTGAAGGACAGGGGTTCTCCTACAATGAGCAGTTCTTC
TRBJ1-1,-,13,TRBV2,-,CASSAWRDTEAFF,TGTGCCAGCAGTGCATGGAGGGACACTGAAGCTTTCTTT
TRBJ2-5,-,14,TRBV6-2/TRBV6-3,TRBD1,CASSFPGQGATQYF,TGTGCCAGCAGTTTCCCGGGACAGGGGGCGACCCAGTACTTC
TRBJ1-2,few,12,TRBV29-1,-,CSVEDQAQPRTF,TGCAGCGTTGAAGATCAAGCGCAGCCGCGCACCTTC
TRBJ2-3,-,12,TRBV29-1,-,CSGEPSVDTQYF,TGCAGCGGTGAACCTAGCGTGGATACGCAGTATTTT
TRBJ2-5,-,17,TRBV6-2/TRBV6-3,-,CAISLGRGLVLQETQYF,TGTGCCATCTCCCTCGGCCGGGGGCTAGTTCTTCAGGAGACCCAGTACTTC
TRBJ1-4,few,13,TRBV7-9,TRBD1,CATGGTVNEKLFF,TGTGCCACGGGCGGGACAGTTAATGAAAAACTGTTTTTT
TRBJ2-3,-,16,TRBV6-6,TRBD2,CASISKASGGLDTQYF,TGTGCCAGCATAAGTAAAGCTAGCGGGGGGTTAGATACGCAGTATTTT
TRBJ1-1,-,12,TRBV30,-,CAWSASPARAFF,TGTGCCTGGAGTGCTTCACCTGCCAGGGCTTTCTTT
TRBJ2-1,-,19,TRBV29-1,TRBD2,CSVGKVVSGGLPSYNEQFF,TGCAGCGTTGGGAAGGTTGTTAGCGGGGGCCTACCCTCCTACAATGAGCAGTTCTTC
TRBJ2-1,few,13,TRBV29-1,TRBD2,CSVRRLAGGEQFF,TGCAGCGTTAGGAGGCTAGCGGGAGGAGAGCAGTTCTTC
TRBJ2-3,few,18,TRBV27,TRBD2,CASRLFFWLAGDTDTQYF,TGTGCCAGCAGACTATTTTTTTGGCTAGCGGGGGACACAGATACGCAGTATTTT
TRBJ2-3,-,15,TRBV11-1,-,CASSLGLVTSDTQYF,TGTGCCAGCAGCTTAGGGCTGGTGACTTCGGATACGCAGTATTTT
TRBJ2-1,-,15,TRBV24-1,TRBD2,CATSSTTSGYNEQFF,TGTGCCACCAGCTCCACGACTAGCGGGTACAATGAGCAGTTCTTC
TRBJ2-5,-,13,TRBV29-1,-,CSVSRLLEGSQYF,TGCAGCGTTTCCCGGCTTCTTGAAGGGTCCCAGTACTTC